This T cell receptor beta chain was identified in a study of T-cell reconstitution after alpha-beta-depleted transplantation in children. Whole-study findings and limits: A year had passed since transplant, and T-cell counts and diversity by then came mostly from newly produced T cells. Reportedly, roughly two months post-transplant, alpha-beta T cells arose from several hundred expanded graft clones. High day-60 TCRbeta diversity in some patients came from surviving recipient T cells and thymic progenitors.

CDR1 and CDR2 (germline): KGHSH, LQKENI. CDR3 length equals 17 residues. The V and J ends lost 3 bases and 0 bases respectively, with 16 bases between them. TCRbeta library construction was performed incorporating unique molecular identifiers. MiXCR, run by TCRdb on the PCR reads, gives a single entry per CDR3 protein. The sample holds about 490,000 distinct CDR3 sequences, 8% to 11% seen once. This clonotype was recorded at least ten times. Its antigen is not identified. The origin of this receptor is a child aged 2 to 10 with inherited bone marrow failure, due to receive a stem cell transplant. The chain uses TRBV18 and TRBJ2-3; no clear D gene. Sequencing was performed on PBMCs, taken before TCRalphabeta/CD19-depleted stem cell transplant. DNA of the CDR3: TGTGCCAGCTCACCTGACCACTTGGGCGGAAGCACAGATACGCAGTATTTT. Translated, it gives CASSPDHLGGSTDTQYF.